This T cell receptor beta chain derives from a study of blood T cell repertoires in COVID-19 (dated by TCRdb to between 2020 and 2021). A note on the overall study: The collaborator samples originated in the United States, Italy and Spain and spanned the acute and convalescent phases of COVID-19. The material from the prospective study consisted of cDNA or gDNA derived from T cells, B-cell-depleted T cells, or PBMCs. Deeply sampled blood TCRbeta repertoires from subjects exposed to, actively infected with, or recovered from COVID-19 were included in the dataset. The repertoires were made available in a free public database intended to serve as a resource for research on the immune response to SARS-CoV-2. The samples were drawn from two sources: the first 160 participants of the ongoing ImmuneRACE study, and over 1,000 subjects contributed by 6 global collaborators. The sample metadata nearly always contained a de-identified subject ID, COVID-19 status, age in years and sex. Where available, HLA class I and class II types were obtained from metadata supplied by the sample provider rather than from assay-based typing. Study-wide findings and limitations: The quantity of clinical and demographic metadata differed by source and by participant and was supplied without curation.

This clone was seen a handful of times. It has no known antigen specificity. No quality values exist for individual bases; no much larger clone is one base distant. Each collaborating institution followed its own protocols to collect whole blood in K2EDTA tubes. Collaborator samples were shipped for TCRbeta analysis as frozen whole blood, isolated PBMCs, or DNA extracted from either sample type. TCRbeta CDR3 regions were amplified from genomic DNA by means of the immunoSEQ Assay, a bias-controlled multiplex PCR. The original pipeline was this. Within the assay, amplification of reference gene primers was used to estimate how many nucleated cells each sample contained. To quantify the absolute abundance of each unique TCRbeta CDR3 rearrangement, sequence reads were collapsed and filtered. For each sample, productive Simpson clonality was calculated as the square root of Simpson's diversity index over productive rearrangements. In its TCRdb copy, this immuneACCESS table keeps in-frame sequences only and misses some clones. Where compared with another copy, unresolved V genes explain less than half of these, and the others have no known cause. V and J calls and clone size are copied from that table; D and trimming were computed from the DNA. Across this sample there are about 120,000 clones, with over 60% seen only once. The biggest ten clones account for 4% of the sample.

As encoded in the germline V gene, CDR1 is SGHRS while CDR2 is YFSETQ. The CDR3 spans 15 residues, from the cysteine through the phenylalanine. The retained sequence is limited to the CDR3, 45 bases, with the frame set at the first base. V has 0 bases trimmed and J has 8 bases trimmed; junction bases matching no gene number 7. The receptor was isolated from a woman of 80 years or more with acute or convalescent COVID-19. The chain was built from TRBV5-1 and TRBJ2-1, with 8 bases in between that match TRBD2. Sample: peripheral blood. For the CDR3, the sequence is CASSLDSGGHHEQFF. The nucleotide sequence is given as TGCGCCAGCAGCTTGGATTCGGGGGGGCATCATGAGCAGTTCTTC.